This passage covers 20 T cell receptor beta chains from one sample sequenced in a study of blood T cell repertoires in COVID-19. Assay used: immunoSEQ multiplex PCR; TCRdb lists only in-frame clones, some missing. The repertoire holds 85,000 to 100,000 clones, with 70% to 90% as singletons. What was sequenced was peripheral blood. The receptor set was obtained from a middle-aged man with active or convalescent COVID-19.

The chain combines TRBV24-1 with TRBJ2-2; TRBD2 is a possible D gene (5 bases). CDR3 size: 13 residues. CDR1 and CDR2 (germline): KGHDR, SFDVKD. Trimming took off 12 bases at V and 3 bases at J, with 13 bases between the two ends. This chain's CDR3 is CAVSEGYTGELFF. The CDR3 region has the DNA TGTGCCGTGTCCGAGGGCTACACCGGGGAGCTGTTTTTT.

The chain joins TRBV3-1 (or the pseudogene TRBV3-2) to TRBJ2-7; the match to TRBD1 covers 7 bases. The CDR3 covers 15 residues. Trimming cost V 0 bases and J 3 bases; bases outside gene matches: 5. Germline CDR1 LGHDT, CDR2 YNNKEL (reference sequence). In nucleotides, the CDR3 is TGTGCCAGCAGCCAAGACCCGGGACAGTTCTACGAGCAGTACTTC. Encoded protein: CASSQDPGQFYEQYF.

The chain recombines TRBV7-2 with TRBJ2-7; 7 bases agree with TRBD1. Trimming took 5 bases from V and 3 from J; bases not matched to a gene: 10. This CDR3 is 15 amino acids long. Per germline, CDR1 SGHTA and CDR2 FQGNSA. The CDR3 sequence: CASSPRQGAHYEQYF. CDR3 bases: TGTGCCAGCAGCCCCCGACAGGGTGCGCACTACGAGCAGTACTTC. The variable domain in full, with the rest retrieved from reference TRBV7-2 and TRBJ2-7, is GAGVSQSPSNKVTEKGKDVELRCDPISGHTALYWYRQSLGQGLEFLIYFQGNSAPDKSGLPSDRFSAERTGGSVSTLTIQRTQQEDSAVYLCASSPRQGAHYEQYFGPGTRLTVT.

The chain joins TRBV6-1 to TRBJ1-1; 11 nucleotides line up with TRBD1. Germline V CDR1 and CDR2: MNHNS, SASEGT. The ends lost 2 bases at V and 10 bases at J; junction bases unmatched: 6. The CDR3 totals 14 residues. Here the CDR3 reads CASSERGQGEGAFF. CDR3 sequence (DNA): TGTGCCAGCAGTGAAAGGGGACAGGGGGAGGGAGCTTTCTTT.

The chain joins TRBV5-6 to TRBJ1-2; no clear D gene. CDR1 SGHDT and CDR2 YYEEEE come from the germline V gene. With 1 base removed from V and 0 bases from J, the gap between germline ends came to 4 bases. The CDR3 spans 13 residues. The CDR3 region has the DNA TGTGCCAGCAGCTTGATAACTAACTATGGCTACACCTTC. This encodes CASSLITNYGYTF. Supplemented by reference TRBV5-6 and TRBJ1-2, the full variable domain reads DAGVTQSPTHLIKTRGQQVTLRCSPKSGHDTVSWYQQALGQGPQFIFQYYEEEERQRGNFPDRFSGHQFPNYSSELNVNALLLGDSALYLCASSLITNYGYTFGSGTRLTVV.

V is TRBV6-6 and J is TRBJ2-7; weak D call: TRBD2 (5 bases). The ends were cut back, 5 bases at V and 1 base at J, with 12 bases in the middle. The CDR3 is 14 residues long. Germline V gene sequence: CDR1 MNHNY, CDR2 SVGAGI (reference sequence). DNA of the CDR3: TGTGCCAGCAGTACGCCCACGGGGTCCTACGAGCAGTACTTC. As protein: CASSTPTGSYEQYF.

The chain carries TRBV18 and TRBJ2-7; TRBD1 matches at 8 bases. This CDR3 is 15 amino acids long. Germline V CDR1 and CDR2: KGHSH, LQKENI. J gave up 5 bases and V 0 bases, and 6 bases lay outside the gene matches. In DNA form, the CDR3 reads TGTGCCAGCTCACCACCGTCTGGACAGGGAAACGAGCAGTACTTC. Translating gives CASSPPSGQGNEQYF.

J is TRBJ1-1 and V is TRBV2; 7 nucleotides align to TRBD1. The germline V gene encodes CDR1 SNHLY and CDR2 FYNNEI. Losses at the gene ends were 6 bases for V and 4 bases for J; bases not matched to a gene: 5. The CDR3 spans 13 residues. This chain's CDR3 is CASRETGITEAFF. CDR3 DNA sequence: TGTGCCAGCAGGGAGACAGGGATCACTGAAGCTTTCTTT. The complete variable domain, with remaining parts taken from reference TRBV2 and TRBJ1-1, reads EPEVTQTPSHQVTQMGQEVILRCVPISNHLYFYWYRQILGQKVEFLVSFYNNEISEKSEIFDDQFSVERPDGSNFTLKIRSTKLEDSAMYFCASRETGITEAFFGQGTRLTVV.

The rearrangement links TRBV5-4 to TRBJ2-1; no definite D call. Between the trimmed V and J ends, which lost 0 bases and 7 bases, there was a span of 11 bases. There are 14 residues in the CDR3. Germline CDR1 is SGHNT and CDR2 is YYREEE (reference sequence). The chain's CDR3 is CASSLESRGNEQFF. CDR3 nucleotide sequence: TGTGCCAGCAGCTTGGAGTCACGAGGAAATGAGCAGTTCTTC.

The DNA of the CDR3 is TGTGCCATCAGTGATCCAGGGGTCCCTATTAGCGGGGGAAGCACAGATACGCAGTATTTT. It encodes CAISDPGVPISGGSTDTQYF. The chain is built from TRBV10-3 and TRBJ2-3; 9 nucleotides agree with TRBD2. Trimming cost V 3 bases and J 0 bases; bases outside gene matches: 16. The CDR3 is 20 amino acids. Germline loops: CDR1 ENHRY, CDR2 SYGVKD.

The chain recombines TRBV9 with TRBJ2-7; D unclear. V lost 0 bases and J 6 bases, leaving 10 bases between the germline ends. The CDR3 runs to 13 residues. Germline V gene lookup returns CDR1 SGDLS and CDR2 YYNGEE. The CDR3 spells CASSVGRFGEQYF. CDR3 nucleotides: TGTGCCAGCAGCGTAGGCCGGTTCGGCGAGCAGTACTTC.

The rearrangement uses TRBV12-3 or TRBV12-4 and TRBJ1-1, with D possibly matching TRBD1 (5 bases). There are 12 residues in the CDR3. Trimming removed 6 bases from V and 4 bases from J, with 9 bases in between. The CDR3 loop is CASRRQSTEAFF. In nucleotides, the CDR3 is TGTGCCAGCAGAAGACAGAGCACTGAAGCTTTCTTT.

DNA of the CDR3: TGTGCCAGCGCTGAGGTGGGGCCGGGAGAGACCCAGTACTTC. It encodes CASAEVGPGETQYF. The chain links TRBV13 to TRBJ2-5; tentative D call: TRBD1 (5 bases). V was trimmed by 8 bases and J by 4 bases, leaving 17 bases between them. The CDR3 totals 14 residues. Looked up from germline, CDR1 is PRHDT and CDR2 is FYEKMQ (reference sequence). Combining the CDR3 with reference TRBV13 and TRBJ2-5 gives the whole variable domain AAGVIQSPRHLIKEKRETATLKCYPIPRHDTVYWYQQGPGQDPQFLISFYEKMQSDKGSIPDRFSAQQFSDYHSELNMSSLELGDSALYFCASAEVGPGETQYFGPGTRLLVL.

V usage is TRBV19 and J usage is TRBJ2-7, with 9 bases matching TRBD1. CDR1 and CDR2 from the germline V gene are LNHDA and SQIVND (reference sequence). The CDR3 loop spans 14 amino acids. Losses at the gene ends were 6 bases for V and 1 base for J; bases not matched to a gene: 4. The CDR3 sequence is CASSTGGYSYEQYF. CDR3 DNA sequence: TGTGCCAGTAGCACAGGGGGCTATTCCTACGAGCAGTACTTC.

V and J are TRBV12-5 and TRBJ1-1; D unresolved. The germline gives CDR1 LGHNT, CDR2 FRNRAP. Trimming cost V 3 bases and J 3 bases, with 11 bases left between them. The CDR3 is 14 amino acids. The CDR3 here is CASGLTPPHTEAFF. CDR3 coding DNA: TGTGCTAGTGGTTTAACACCCCCGCACACTGAAGCTTTCTTT.

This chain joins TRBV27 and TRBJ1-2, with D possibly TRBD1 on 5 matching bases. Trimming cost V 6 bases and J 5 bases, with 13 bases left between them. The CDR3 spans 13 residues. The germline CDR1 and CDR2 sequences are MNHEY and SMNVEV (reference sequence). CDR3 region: CASSPIGAYGYTF. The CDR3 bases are TGTGCCAGCAGCCCAATAGGGGCTTATGGCTACACCTTC.

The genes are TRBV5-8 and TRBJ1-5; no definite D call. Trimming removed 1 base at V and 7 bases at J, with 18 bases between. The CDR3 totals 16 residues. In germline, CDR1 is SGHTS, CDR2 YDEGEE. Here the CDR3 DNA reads TGTGCCAGCAGCTTGATAATGGCTGGGCCAGACCAGCCCCAGCATTTT. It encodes CASSLIMAGPDQPQHF.

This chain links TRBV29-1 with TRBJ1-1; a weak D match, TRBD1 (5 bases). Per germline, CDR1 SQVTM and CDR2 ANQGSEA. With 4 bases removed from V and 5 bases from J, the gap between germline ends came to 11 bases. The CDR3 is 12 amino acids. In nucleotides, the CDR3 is TGCAGCGTTGTGGGGGGGACTACTGAAGCTTTCTTT. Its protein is CSVVGGTTEAFF.

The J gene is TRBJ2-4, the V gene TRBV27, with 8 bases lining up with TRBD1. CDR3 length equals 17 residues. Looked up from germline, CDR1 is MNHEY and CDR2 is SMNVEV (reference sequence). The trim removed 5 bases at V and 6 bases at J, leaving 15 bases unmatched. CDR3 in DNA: TGTGCCAGCAGTCTACATCCTTGGACAGGGAATGGAAACATTCAGTACTTC. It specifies CASSLHPWTGNGNIQYF.

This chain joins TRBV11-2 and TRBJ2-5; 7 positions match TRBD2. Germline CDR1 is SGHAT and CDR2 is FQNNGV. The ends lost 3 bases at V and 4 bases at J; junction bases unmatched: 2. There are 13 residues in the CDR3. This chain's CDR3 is CASSLGLRETQYF. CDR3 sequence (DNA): TGTGCCAGCAGCTTGGGACTACGAGAGACCCAGTACTTC.